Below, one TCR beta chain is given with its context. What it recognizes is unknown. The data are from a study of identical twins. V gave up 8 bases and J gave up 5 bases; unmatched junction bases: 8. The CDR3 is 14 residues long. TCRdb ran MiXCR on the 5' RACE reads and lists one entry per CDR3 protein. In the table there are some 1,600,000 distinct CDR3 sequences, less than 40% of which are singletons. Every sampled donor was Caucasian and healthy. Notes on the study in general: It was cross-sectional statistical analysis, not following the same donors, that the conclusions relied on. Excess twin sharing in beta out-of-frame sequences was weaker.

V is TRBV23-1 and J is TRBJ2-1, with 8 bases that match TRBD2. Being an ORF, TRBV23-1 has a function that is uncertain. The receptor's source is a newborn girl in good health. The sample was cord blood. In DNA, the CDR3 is TGCGCCAGCCCGGGGCCGGGACTAGACAATGAGCAGTTCTTC. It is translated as CASPGPGLDNEQFF.